The 12 T cell receptor beta chains presented below share a single source sample, sequenced in a study of CD8 T cells in ankylosing spondylitis. TCRdb itself ran the 5' RACE reads through MiXCR, one entry per CDR3 protein. The sample holds around 150,000 distinct CDR3 sequences; about 42% are singletons and the top ten take 12% to 15%. The sample was synovial fluid, either unsorted or a sorted T cell fraction (not recorded which). Receptors originate from a male donor with ankylosing spondylitis.

CDR3 bases: TGCGCCAGCAGCTTGACACCGGGACAGGACGAGCAGTACTTC. Residues: CASSLTPGQDEQYF. This chain links TRBV5-1 with TRBJ2-7; 8 bases align to TRBD1. This CDR3 has 14 residues. V lost 1 base to trimming and J lost 5 bases; unmatched junction nucleotides: 5. Germline V gives CDR1 SGHRS, CDR2 YFSETQ.

The gene calls are TRBV5-1 and TRBJ1-2, with TRBD1 identical over 10 bases. The CDR3 is 16 amino acids. The trim removed 3 bases at V and 8 bases at J, leaving 13 bases unmatched. Germline lookup yields CDR1 SGHRS and CDR2 YFSETQ. As DNA, the CDR3 is TGCGCCAGCAGCTCTGGACAGGGGGGGCCCGTGCAGGGCTACACCTTC. Translation gives CASSSGQGGPVQGYTF.

The chain links TRBV3-1 to TRBJ2-2; D not resolved. CDR1 is LGHDT and CDR2 is YNNKEL in the germline V gene (reference sequence). The CDR3 sequence is 16 residues long. Trimming removed 4 bases at V and 0 bases at J, with 12 bases between. The CDR3 spells CASSPTGFTNTGELFF. The CDR3 nucleotides are TGTGCCAGCAGCCCCACCGGATTTACGAACACCGGGGAGCTGTTTTTT.

The chain uses TRBV28 and TRBJ1-1; D remains ambiguous. The CDR3 has 16 amino acids. CDR1 MDHEN and CDR2 SYDVKM come from the germline V gene. The V and J ends lost 7 bases and 1 base respectively, with 19 bases between them. CDR3 amino acids: CASKSLNEPGNTEAFF. The CDR3 nucleotides read TGTGCCAGCAAGAGTTTGAACGAACCTGGGAACACTGAAGCTTTCTTT.

This sequence joins TRBV12-3 or TRBV12-4 and TRBJ2-2, with D unclear. This CDR3 is built from 17 residues. Trimming cost V 6 bases and J 0 bases, with 17 bases left between them. This CDR3 reads CASSPPKIPSNTGELFF. The CDR3 DNA follows: TGTGCCAGCAGCCCGCCGAAGATACCTTCGAACACCGGGGAGCTGTTTTTT.

The sample holds a few counts of this clonotype. This chain links TRBV27 with TRBJ1-2; D remains unclear. This CDR3 has 14 amino acids. The germline V and J ends were trimmed by 5 bases and 4 bases, with 14 bases remaining between them. Germline CDR1 and CDR2: MNHEY and SMNVEV (reference sequence). The CDR3 spells CASSADDTPYGYTF. The CDR3 region has the DNA TGTGCCAGCAGTGCGGATGACACCCCCTATGGCTACACCTTC.

The chain recombines TRBV7-8 with TRBJ1-5, with D unclear. V lost 5 bases, J lost 6 bases, and 20 bases lay in between. This CDR3 is 16 amino acids long. The germline V gene encodes CDR1 SGHVS and CDR2 FQNEAQ. DNA for the CDR3: TGTGCCAGCAGCGGTTGGGCTGAAGGGAGTATTCAGCCCCAGCATTTT. As protein: CASSGWAEGSIQPQHF.

The chain has TRBV20-1 and TRBJ2-7; 11 bases fit TRBD2. This CDR3 region has 15 residues. V was clipped by 6 bases and J by 0 bases; unmatched bases: 7. Germline V gene sequence: CDR1 DFQATT, CDR2 SNEGSKA (reference sequence). Here the CDR3 DNA reads TGCAGTGCCAACCTACTAGCGGGGGACTCCTACGAGCAGTACTTC. Encoded protein: CSANLLAGDSYEQYF.

The rearrangement uses TRBV13 and TRBJ2-2; 7 bases fit TRBD2. Germline CDR1 and CDR2: PRHDT and FYEKMQ (reference sequence). The V and J ends lost 5 bases and 2 bases, in that order; junction bases with no gene match: 5. CDR3 length: 15 residues. The CDR3 reads CASSLGEGNTGELFF. The CDR3 bases are TGTGCCAGCAGCCTCGGGGAGGGTAACACCGGGGAGCTGTTTTTT.

This clonotype was seen a few times. This chain connects TRBV12-3 or TRBV12-4 to TRBJ2-1, with 8 nucleotides matching TRBD2. This CDR3 spans 14 amino acids. Trimming removed 8 bases from V and 8 bases from J; junction bases left unmatched: 11. CDR3 nucleotide sequence: TGTGCCAGCGCCCCGGGGGGGGACCCTTATGAGCAGTTCTTC. Translating it yields CASAPGGDPYEQFF.

This chain joins TRBV4-3 and TRBJ2-1; D possibly corresponds to TRBD2 (5 bases). The germline V and J ends were trimmed by 5 bases and 4 bases, with 18 bases remaining between them. Germline V gene data show CDR1 as LGHNA and CDR2 as YSLEER. The CDR3 has 16 amino acids. In DNA, the CDR3 is TGCGCCAGCAGCTCTCGACTACTTCTAGGATACAATGAGCAGTTCTTC. Its protein product is CASSSRLLLGYNEQFF.

At least ten counts were recorded for this clonotype. This chain uses TRBV10-3 with TRBJ2-5, with 8 bases fitting TRBD2. Per the germline V gene, CDR1 is ENHRY and CDR2 is SYGVKD. Trimming cost V 0 bases and J 5 bases; bases outside gene matches: 8. The CDR3 has 16 residues. The DNA for the CDR3 is TGTGCCATCAGTGAGTCGCAGGCGGGGGGATTGGAGACCCAGTACTTC. This sequence encodes CAISESQAGGLETQYF.